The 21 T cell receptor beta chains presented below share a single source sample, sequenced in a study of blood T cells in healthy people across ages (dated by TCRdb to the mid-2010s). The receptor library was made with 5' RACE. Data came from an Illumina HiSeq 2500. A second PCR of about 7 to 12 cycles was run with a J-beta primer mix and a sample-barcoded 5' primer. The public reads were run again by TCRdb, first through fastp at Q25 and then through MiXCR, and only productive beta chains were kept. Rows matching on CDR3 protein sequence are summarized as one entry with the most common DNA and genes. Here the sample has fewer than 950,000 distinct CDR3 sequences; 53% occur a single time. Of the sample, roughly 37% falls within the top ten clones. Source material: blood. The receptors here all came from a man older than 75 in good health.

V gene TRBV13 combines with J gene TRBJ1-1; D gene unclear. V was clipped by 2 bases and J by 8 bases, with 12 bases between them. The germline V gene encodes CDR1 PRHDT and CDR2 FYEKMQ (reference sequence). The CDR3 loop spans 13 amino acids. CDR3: CASSLKATREAFF. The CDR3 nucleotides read TGTGCCAGCAGCTTAAAGGCGACAAGGGAAGCTTTCTTT.

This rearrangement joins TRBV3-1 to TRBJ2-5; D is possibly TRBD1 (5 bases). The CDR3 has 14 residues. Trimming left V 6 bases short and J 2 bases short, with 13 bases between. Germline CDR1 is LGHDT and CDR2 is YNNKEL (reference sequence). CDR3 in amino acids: CASSHTGTQETQYF. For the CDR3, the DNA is TGTGCCAGCAGTCACACAGGTACTCAAGAGACCCAGTACTTC.

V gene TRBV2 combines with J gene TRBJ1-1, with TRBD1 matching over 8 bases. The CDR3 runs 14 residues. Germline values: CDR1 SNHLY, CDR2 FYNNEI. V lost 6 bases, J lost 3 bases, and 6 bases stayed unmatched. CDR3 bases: TGTGCCAGCAGACAGGGGGGAGTAGACACTGAAGCTTTCTTT. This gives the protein CASRQGGVDTEAFF.

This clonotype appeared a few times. In DNA, the CDR3 is TGTGCCAGCAGCCGGTCGGGGGCGGGAGGCCACTCCTACAATGAGCAGTTCTTC. Protein sequence: CASSRSGAGGHSYNEQFF. The V call is TRBV9, the J call TRBJ2-1, with 8 bases aligning to TRBD2. This CDR3 comprises 18 residues. The trim removed 4 bases at V and 0 bases at J, leaving 12 bases unmatched. Per the germline V gene, CDR1 is SGDLS and CDR2 is YYNGEE.

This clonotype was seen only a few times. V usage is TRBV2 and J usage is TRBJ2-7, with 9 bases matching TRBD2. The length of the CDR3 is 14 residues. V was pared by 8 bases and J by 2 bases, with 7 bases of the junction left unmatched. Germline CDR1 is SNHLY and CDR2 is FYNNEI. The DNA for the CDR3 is TGTGCCAGCCGCCCAGCGGGAGGACCCTACGAGCAGTACTTC. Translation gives CASRPAGGPYEQYF.

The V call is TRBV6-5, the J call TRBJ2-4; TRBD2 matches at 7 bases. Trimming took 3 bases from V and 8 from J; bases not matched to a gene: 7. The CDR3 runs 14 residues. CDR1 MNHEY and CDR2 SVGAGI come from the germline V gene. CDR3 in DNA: TGTGCCAGCAGTTATGGGGGGGAGGCATACATTCAGTACTTC. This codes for CASSYGGEAYIQYF.

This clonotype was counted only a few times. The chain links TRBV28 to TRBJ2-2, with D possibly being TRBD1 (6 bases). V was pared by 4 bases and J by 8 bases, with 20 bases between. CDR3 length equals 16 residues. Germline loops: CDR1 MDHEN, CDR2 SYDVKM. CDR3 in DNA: TGTGCCAGCAGTTACTACAGGGTTTCCACCAGAGGGGAGCTGTTTTTT. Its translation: CASSYYRVSTRGELFF.

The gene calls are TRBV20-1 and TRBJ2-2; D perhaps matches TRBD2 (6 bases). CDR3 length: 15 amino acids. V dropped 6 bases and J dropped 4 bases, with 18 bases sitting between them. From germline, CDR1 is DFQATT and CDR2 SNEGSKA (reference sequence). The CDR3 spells CSATRVLGGTGELFF. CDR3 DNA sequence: TGCAGTGCCACACGGGTTTTGGGGGGCACCGGGGAGCTGTTTTTT.

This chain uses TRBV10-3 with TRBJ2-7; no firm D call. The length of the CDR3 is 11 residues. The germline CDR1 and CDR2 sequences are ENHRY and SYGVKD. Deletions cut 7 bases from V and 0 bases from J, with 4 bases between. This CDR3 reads CAIMGSYEQYF. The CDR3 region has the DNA TGTGCCATCATGGGCTCCTACGAGCAGTACTTC.

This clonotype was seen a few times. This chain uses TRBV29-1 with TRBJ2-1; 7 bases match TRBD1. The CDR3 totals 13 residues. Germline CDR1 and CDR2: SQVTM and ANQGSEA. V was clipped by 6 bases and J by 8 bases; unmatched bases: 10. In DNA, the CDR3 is TGCAGCGTAGGCAGGGGGTTAGGCTATGAGCAGTTCTTC. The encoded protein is CSVGRGLGYEQFF.

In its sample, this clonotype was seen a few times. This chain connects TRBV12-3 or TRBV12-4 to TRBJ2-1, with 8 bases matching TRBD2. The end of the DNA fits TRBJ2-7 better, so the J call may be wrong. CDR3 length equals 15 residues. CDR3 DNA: TGTGCCAGCGGACCAACTAGCGGTGCCTACAATGAGCAGTACTTC. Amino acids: CASGPTSGAYNEQYF.

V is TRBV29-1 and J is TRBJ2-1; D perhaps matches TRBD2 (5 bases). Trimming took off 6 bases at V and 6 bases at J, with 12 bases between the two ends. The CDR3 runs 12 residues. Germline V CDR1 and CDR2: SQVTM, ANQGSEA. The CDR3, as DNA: TGCAGCGTACAAGCGGCTATCAATGAGCAGTTCTTC. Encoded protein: CSVQAAINEQFF.

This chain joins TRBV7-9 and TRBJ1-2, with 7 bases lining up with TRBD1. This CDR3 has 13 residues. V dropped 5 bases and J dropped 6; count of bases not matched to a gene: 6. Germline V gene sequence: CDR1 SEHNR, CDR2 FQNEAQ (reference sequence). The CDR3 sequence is CASSPQGGHGYTF. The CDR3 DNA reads TGTGCCAGCAGCCCGCAGGGGGGCCATGGCTACACCTTC.

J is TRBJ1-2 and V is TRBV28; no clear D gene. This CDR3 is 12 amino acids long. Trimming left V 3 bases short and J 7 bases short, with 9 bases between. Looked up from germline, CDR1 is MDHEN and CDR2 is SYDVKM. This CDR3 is CASSLRLSGYTF. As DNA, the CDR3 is TGTGCCAGCAGTTTGAGACTGTCTGGCTACACCTTC.

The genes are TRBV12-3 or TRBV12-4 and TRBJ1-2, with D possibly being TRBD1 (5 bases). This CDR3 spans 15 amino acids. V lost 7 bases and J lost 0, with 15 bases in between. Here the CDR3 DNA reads TGTGCCAGCAACCCCTACAGGAGAGCTAACTATGGCTACACCTTC. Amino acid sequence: CASNPYRRANYGYTF.

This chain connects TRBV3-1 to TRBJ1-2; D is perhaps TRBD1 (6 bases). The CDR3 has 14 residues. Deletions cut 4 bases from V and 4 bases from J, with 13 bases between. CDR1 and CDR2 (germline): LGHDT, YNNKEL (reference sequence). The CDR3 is CASSPTRTAYGYTF. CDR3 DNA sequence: TGTGCCAGCAGCCCGACCCGGACAGCCTATGGCTACACCTTC.

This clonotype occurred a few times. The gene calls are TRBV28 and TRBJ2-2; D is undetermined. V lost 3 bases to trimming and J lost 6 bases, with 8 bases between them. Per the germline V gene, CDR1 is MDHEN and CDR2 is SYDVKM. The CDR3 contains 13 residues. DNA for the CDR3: TGTGCCAGCAGTTTGTTGCGTGCCGGGGAGCTGTTTTTT. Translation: CASSLLRAGELFF.

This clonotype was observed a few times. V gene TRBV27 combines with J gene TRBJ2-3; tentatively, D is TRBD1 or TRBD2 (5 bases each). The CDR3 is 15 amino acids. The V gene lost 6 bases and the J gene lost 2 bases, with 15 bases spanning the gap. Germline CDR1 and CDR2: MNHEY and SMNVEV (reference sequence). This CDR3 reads CASRGDEGFTDTQYF. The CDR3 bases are TGTGCCAGCAGGGGGGATGAGGGATTCACAGATACGCAGTATTTT.

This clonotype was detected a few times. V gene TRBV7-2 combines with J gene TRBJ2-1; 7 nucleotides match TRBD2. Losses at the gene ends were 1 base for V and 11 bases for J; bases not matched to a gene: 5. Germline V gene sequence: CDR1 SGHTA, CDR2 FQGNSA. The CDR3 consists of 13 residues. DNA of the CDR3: TGTGCCAGCAGCTTAGTGCGGGACTACAAGCAGTTCTTC. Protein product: CASSLVRDYKQFF.

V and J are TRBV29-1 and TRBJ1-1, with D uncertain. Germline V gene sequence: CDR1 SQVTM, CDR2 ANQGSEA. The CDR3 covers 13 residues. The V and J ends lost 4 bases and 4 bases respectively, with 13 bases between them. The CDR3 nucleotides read TGCAGCGTTGTATCCGGAACGGGCACTGAAGCTTTCTTT. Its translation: CSVVSGTGTEAFF.

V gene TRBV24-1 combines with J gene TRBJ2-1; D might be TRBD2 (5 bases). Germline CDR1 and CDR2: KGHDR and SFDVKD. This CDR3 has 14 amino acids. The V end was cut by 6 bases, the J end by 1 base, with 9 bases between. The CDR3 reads CATSPPGSYNEQFF. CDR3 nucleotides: TGTGCCACCAGTCCCCCGGGATCCTACAATGAGCAGTTCTTC.